This T cell receptor (beta chain) was obtained from a study of blood T cell repertoires in COVID-19. Study-level background: Donors of Cohort 3 who recovered were those that had two negative PCRs, clearance, or symptom resolution. Researchers got acute and convalescent COVID-19 samples from the United States, Italy and Spain. The analysed material was cDNA or gDNA that came from T cells, B-cell-depleted T cells, or PBMCs.

Notes on this clone: Other nucleotide sequences from this sample produce the same CDR3.

From germline, CDR1 is SGHTA and CDR2 FQGTGA. There are 14 residues in the CDR3. After removal of 5 bases from V and 4 bases from J, the junction contained 7 bases not matched to a gene. Profiled with immunoSEQ multiplex PCR; TCRdb holds only in-frame clones, not every one. The table lists some 180,000 clones, around 80% of them singletons. Specimen: PBMCs or T cells enriched from blood (not recorded which). The clonotype was recovered from an older woman in a cohort exposed to, infected with or recovered from COVID-19 (not recorded which). The genes are TRBV7-3 and TRBJ2-5; TRBD2 matches at 7 bases. The DNA of the CDR3 is TGTGCCAGCAGCCTGGGGGGGTCGGCAGAGACCCAGTACTTC. It codes for CASSLGGSAETQYF.